A selection of T cell receptor beta chains follows, all from one sample in a study of Graves' ophthalmopathy and Graves' hyperthyroidism. TCRdb called the multiplex PCR reads again in MiXCR, with one record for every CDR3 protein. Of some 750,000 distinct CDR3 sequences in the sample, approximately 40% were seen once. The source material was peripheral blood. All receptors come from an adult man with Graves' ophthalmopathy. Each CDR3 is given with its conserved first and last residue. The D gene is left open where the match is weak. Clone size appears in some rows only: once, few, many, or a class for an expanded clone.

TRBD1	TRBV19	-	TRBJ1-5	TGTGCCAGCAGTTCGTACAGGGGGGAGGATCAGCCCCAGCATTTT	CASSSYRGEDQPQHF
-	TRBV29-1	many	TRBJ1-2	TGCAGCCTGGGGCAGGGGAGCTATGGCTACACCTTC	CSLGQGSYGYTF
TRBD1	TRBV29-1	few	TRBJ2-5	TGTGCCTGGAGACTGACAGGGCAAGAGACCCAGTACTTC	CAWRLTGQETQYF
TRBD2	TRBV20-1	few	TRBJ2-5	TGCTCCCGTTCTAGCGGGGCAAGAGAGACCCAGTACTTC	CSRSSGARETQYF
TRBD1	TRBV9	-	TRBJ1-1	TGTGCCAGCAGGCCGACAGGGGCGAACACTGAAGCTTTCTTT	CASRPTGANTEAFF
TRBD1	TRBV5-1	-	TRBJ1-6	TGCGCCAGCAGCTTGACGGGACAGTTTAGCTCCTATAATTCACCCCTCCACTTT	CASSLTGQFSSYNSPLHF
-	TRBV29-1	-	TRBJ2-7	TGCAGCGTTGAAGACCATTACGGGGTCTACGAGCAGTACTTC	CSVEDHYGVYEQYF
TRBD1	TRBV12-3/TRBV12-4	few	TRBJ2-7	TGTGCCAGCAGTATGACAGGGCCCGCCGAGCAGTACTTC	CASSMTGPAEQYF
-	TRBV19	many	TRBJ1-2	TGTGCCAGTAGTCACGCCAGAACTAACTATGGCTACACCTTC	CASSHARTNYGYTF
-	TRBV7-3	once	TRBJ2-2	TGTGCCAGCAGCTTACAAGGCAGGGGGAGGTCCGGGGAGCTGTTTTTT	CASSLQGRGRSGELFF
-	TRBV7-9	once	TRBJ2-6	TGTGCCAGCAGCTTCGCGCAGGGGGCCAACGTCCTGACTTTC	CASSFAQGANVLTF
TRBD2	TRBV7-8	-	TRBJ2-5	TGTGCCAGCAGCTCTCCGGGACTAGCGAGACGGTACCAAGAGACCCAGTACTTC	CASSSPGLARRYQETQYF
TRBD1	TRBV19	-	TRBJ1-2	TGTGCCAGTAGTCCCCAGGGGGAAGCTAACTATGGCTACACCTTC	CASSPQGEANYGYTF
-	TRBV16	-	TRBJ1-1	TGTGCCAGCAGCCAAGGGCGGGGCCTGAACACTGAAGCTTTCTTT	CASSQGRGLNTEAFF
-	TRBV10-2	many	TRBJ2-7	TGCGCCAGCAGAGATTACAGGGGGGGGACCTACGAGCAGTACTTC	CASRDYRGGTYEQYF
-	TRBV10-3	-	TRBJ2-7	TGTGCCATCAGTGCCCCCCGGGCTCCCTACGGGCAGTACTTC	CAISAPRAPYGQYF
-	TRBV25-1	-	TRBJ1-6	TGTGCCAGCAGTGAATCTAGATTCAATTCACCCCTCCACTTT	CASSESRFNSPLHF
-	TRBV29-1	-	TRBJ2-2	TGCAGCGTTAAGGGGGGGTCGGGGGAGCTGTTTTTT	CSVKGGSGELFF
-	TRBV15	-	TRBJ2-7	TGTGCCACCAGCAGAGAATCGGGCGGCTCCTACGAGCAGTACTTC	CATSRESGGSYEQYF
-	TRBV29-1	-	TRBJ1-2	TGCAGCGTTAACGCAGGGGCGTTCTATGGCTACACCTTC	CSVNAGAFYGYTF
TRBD2	TRBV25-1	-	TRBJ2-2	TGTGCCAGCAGCTTCAAGGGACTAGCGGGATTAACGACCGGGGAGCTGTTTTTT	CASSFKGLAGLTTGELFF
TRBD1	TRBV7-9	many	TRBJ1-6	TGTGCCAGCAGCTCCACAGGGGGTCGGAATTCACCCCTCCACTTT	CASSSTGGRNSPLHF
TRBD1	TRBV4-3	many	TRBJ1-1	TGCGCCAGCAGCCCCGGACAGGGGGTCACTGAAGCTTTCTTT	CASSPGQGVTEAFF
-	TRBV6-1	-	TRBJ2-7	TGTGCCAGCAGTGACCGGCGCGAGCAGTACTTC	CASSDRREQYF
-	TRBV10-3	-	TRBJ1-1	TGTGCCATCACCGGACAGTCGAACACTGAAGCTTTCTTT	CAITGQSNTEAFF
TRBD1	TRBV10-3	many	TRBJ2-2	TGTGCCACCTCAGGACAGGGTAACACCGGGGAGCTGTTTTTT	CATSGQGNTGELFF
-	TRBV25-1	many	TRBJ1-3	TGTGCCAGCAGTGGCTCGACAGGAAGCTCTGGAAACACCATATATTTT	CASSGSTGSSGNTIYF
-	TRBV29-1	-	TRBJ2-7	TGCAGCAGGAATCGTGGGGACGAGCAGTACTTC	CSRNRGDEQYF
TRBD2	TRBV7-9	many	TRBJ2-5	TGTGCCAGCAGTTCGGGACTAGCGGGAGAGACCCAGTACTTC	CASSSGLAGETQYF
TRBD1	TRBV10-2	-	TRBJ1-2	TGCGCCAGCAGTGACCGGGCTGGGCAGGGGGAACACTATGGCTACACCTTC	CASSDRAGQGEHYGYTF
TRBD2	TRBV19	-	TRBJ2-3	TGTGCCAGTAGTGGGACTAGCGGGGGCCTCACCGATACGCAGTATTTT	CASSGTSGGLTDTQYF
-	TRBV25-1	-	TRBJ1-1	TGTGCCAGCAGTGGGGCCGCCGGGAGGGCTGAAGCTTTCTTT	CASSGAAGRAEAFF
-	TRBV7-2	-	TRBJ2-2	TGTGCCAGCAGCTTAGGACAAATCTACGGGGAGCTGTTTTTT	CASSLGQIYGELFF
-	TRBV25-1	once	TRBJ1-6	TGTGCCAGCAGCCGTTCGGAGAATTCACCCCTCCACTTT	CASSRSENSPLHF
-	TRBV10-2	few	TRBJ2-7	TGTGCCAGCAGTTCCGGGACCGACAGCTCCTACGAGCAGTACTTC	CASSSGTDSSYEQYF
-	TRBV2	-	TRBJ2-2	TGTGCCAGCAGTAAACCTAGCTCCGGGGAGCTGTTTTTT	CASSKPSSGELFF
-	TRBV27	-	TRBJ1-6	TGTGCCAGCAGTTTGGCATACGGTGGGAATTCACCCCTCCACTTT	CASSLAYGGNSPLHF
TRBD1	TRBV10-3	-	TRBJ2-2	TGTGCCATCAGGAGCGACAGGGGGCCACGGTCCCGGGGAGCTGTTTTT	CAIRSDRGPRSRGAVF
-	TRBV4-1	once	TRBJ2-7	TGTGCCAGCAGCCAAGAGAGTGCAGGGCCTCGGGAGCAGTACTTC	CASSQESAGPREQYF
TRBD1	TRBV25-1	-	TRBJ2-2	TGTGCCAGCAGTGGGACAGGGTTACTAACCGGGGAGCTGTTTTTT	CASSGTGLLTGELFF
-	TRBV10-1	many	TRBJ2-5	TGCGCCAGAACCCAGACAGATAGGAAAGAGACCCAGTACTTC	CARTQTDRKETQYF
TRBD2	TRBV7-9	-	TRBJ2-2	TGTGCCAGCAGTTTATTTAGCGGGGGGGCCGGGGAGCTGTTTTTT	CASSLFSGGAGELFF
TRBD1	TRBV29-1	many	TRBJ1-1	TGCAGCTATAAGACAGGGGGTTCCACTGAAGCTTTCTTT	CSYKTGGSTEAFF
-	TRBV25-1	many	TRBJ1-3	TGTGCCAGCAGTCCACGTTTCGGCTCTGGAAACACCATATATTTT	CASSPRFGSGNTIYF